One T cell receptor (beta chain) is described in this entry. Its antigen is unknown. The CDR3 is made up of 11 amino acids. The germline CDR1 and CDR2 sequences are WNHNN and SYGVQD (reference sequence). The ends were cut back, 3 bases at V and 8 bases at J, with 7 bases in the middle. Profiling of TCR beta VDJ combinations and CDR3 sequences used genomic DNA as template. In TCRdb, the reads were re-called with MiXCR into one record per CDR3 protein. Among 450,000 to 550,000 distinct CDR3 sequences listed, under 40% were seen once. This entry belongs to a study of CD8+CD57+ T cells in acquired aplastic anemia. Selection for sequencing was limited to patients who had shown CD8+CD57+ cell expansion by flow cytometry. Everyone among the patients had severe acquired aplastic anemia. No therapy had been given to the patients at the time of blood sampling. Study observations and caveats: It was found that some 30 CD8+ CDR3 sequences were shared between patients and controls.

The source of this sequence is a human donor with aplastic anemia. The chain links TRBV10-1 to TRBJ1-1; TRBD1 might be the D (6 bases). Material: sorted CD4+, CD8+, or CD8+CD57+ T cells (not recorded which) from PBMCs. CDR3 in amino acids: CASSDDREAFF. DNA of the CDR3: TGCGCCAGCAGTGACGACAGGGAAGCTTTCTTT.